The following is a TCR beta chain sequence with its context. The ends lost 3 bases at V and 5 bases at J; junction bases unmatched: 7. CDR1 is WSHSY, CDR2 SAAADI, per germline. The CDR3 contains 15 residues. The sample comes from a study of cytotoxic CD8 clonotypes in ibrutinib-treated CLL. Across the whole study: Productive templates averaged approximately 260,000 per sample, and productive rearrangements 90,000 to 95,000.

Method: immunoSEQ multiplex PCR; TCRdb's copy keeps in-frame clones and lacks some. This table has approximately 97,000 clones, roughly three quarters appearing once. Here the sequenced sample was PBMCs, taken after 24 months of ibrutinib treatment. The chain joins TRBV10-2 to TRBJ2-7, with 10 bases aligning to TRBD2. The TCR comes from a human donor with chronic lymphocytic leukemia. The CDR3 region is CASSDPGTSVHEQYF. CDR3 DNA: TGCGCCAGCAGTGATCCGGGGACTAGCGTACACGAGCAGTACTTC.